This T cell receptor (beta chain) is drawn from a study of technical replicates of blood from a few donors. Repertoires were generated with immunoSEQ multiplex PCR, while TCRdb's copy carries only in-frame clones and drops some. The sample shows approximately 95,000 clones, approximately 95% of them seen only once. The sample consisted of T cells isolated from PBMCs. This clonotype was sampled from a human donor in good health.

The CDR3 loop reads CASSWTSDYNEQFF. The DNA for the CDR3 is TGTGCCAGCAGTTGGACTAGCGACTACAATGAGCAGTTCTTC. The chain has TRBV6-4 and TRBJ2-1, with 9 bases fitting TRBD2. CDR3 length: 14 amino acids. J lost 3 bases, V lost 5 bases, and 2 bases had no gene match. Germline V lookup: CDR1 MRHNA, CDR2 SNTAGT.